The 21 T cell receptor beta chains below were found in one sample sequenced in a study of CXCR4 blockade with PD-1 therapy in pancreatic cancer. Libraries were prepared by immunoSEQ multiplex PCR; TCRdb keeps only in-frame clonotypes and omits some of them. Among approximately 17,000 clones, over 60% were seen once, and the ten largest hold 5.5% to 6%. The source material was tumor tissue. These receptors all stem from a human donor with pancreatic ductal adenocarcinoma.

The chain carries TRBV28 and TRBJ2-3; 16 bases are shared with TRBD2. Germline lookup yields CDR1 MDHEN and CDR2 SYDVKM. V lost 10 bases, J lost 2 bases, and 3 bases stayed unmatched. This CDR3 has 15 amino acids. The CDR3 loop is CATGTSGRVTDTQYF. CDR3 sequence (DNA): TGTGCCACAGGGACTAGCGGGAGGGTCACAGATACGCAGTATTTT. Using reference TRBV28 and TRBJ2-3 for the parts outside the CDR3, the full variable domain is DVKVTQSSRYLVKRTGEKVFLECVQDMDHENMFWYRQDPGLGLRLIYFSYDVKMKEKGDIPEGYSVSREKKERFSLILESASTNQTSMYLCATGTSGRVTDTQYFGPGTRLTVL.

The chain recombines TRBV5-1 with TRBJ2-1; TRBD2 agrees at 9 bases. The CDR3 has 14 residues. Looked up from germline, CDR1 is SGHRS and CDR2 is YFSETQ. The ends lost 3 bases at V and 6 bases at J; junction bases unmatched: 4. This CDR3 reads CASSWGLALNEQFF. In DNA form, the CDR3 reads TGCGCCAGCAGCTGGGGACTAGCCCTCAATGAGCAGTTCTTC.

This clone was counted a few times. V usage is TRBV19 and J usage is TRBJ1-5; the match to TRBD1 covers 7 bases. V lost 7 bases to trimming and J lost 9 bases; unmatched junction nucleotides: 9. The CDR3 length is 13 residues. Germline V gene data show CDR1 as LNHDA and CDR2 as SQIVND (reference sequence). The CDR3 protein is CASTTGAPSPQHF. DNA of the CDR3: TGTGCCAGTACTACAGGGGCCCCATCGCCCCAGCATTTT.

The CDR3 sequence: CASGLWGSGGTDTQYF. CDR3 DNA: TGTGCCAGCGGCCTGTGGGGGTCCGGGGGTACAGATACGCAGTATTTT. V is TRBV10-3 and J is TRBJ2-3; maybe TRBD2 (6 bases). CDR1 ENHRY and CDR2 SYGVKD come from the germline V gene. The CDR3 is made up of 16 amino acids. Trimming left V 10 bases short and J 3 bases short, with 23 bases between.

This chain joins TRBV15 and TRBJ2-7; 8 nucleotides agree with TRBD2. Germline CDR1 and CDR2: LNHNV and YYDKDF (reference sequence). The trim removed 3 bases at V and 3 bases at J, leaving 7 bases unmatched. This CDR3 region has 15 residues. The CDR3 coding sequence is TGTGCCACCAGCAGGGCGTCGGGAGGGCTCTACGAGCAGTACTTC. Protein: CATSRASGGLYEQYF.

This rearrangement joins TRBV19 to TRBJ2-1; 10 nucleotides align to TRBD1. Germline CDR1 and CDR2: LNHDA and SQIVND (reference sequence). The J segment lost 4 bases and the V segment lost 7 bases, leaving 10 bases of the junction unmatched. The CDR3 has 16 amino acids. CDR3 nucleotides: TGTGCCAGTACCTCATTCCGGGACAGGGGTTACAATGAGCAGTTCTTC. It encodes CASTSFRDRGYNEQFF.

The V and J genes are TRBV11-3 and TRBJ1-2; D perhaps matches TRBD1 (5 bases). This CDR3 is built from 14 residues. Germline V gene data show CDR1 as SGHNT and CDR2 as YENEEA. The V and J ends lost 5 bases and 7 bases respectively, with 17 bases between them. CDR3 residues: CASSLRGGVSGYTF. The CDR3 DNA is TGTGCCAGCAGCCTTCGAGGAGGGGTTAGTGGCTACACCTTC.

V gene TRBV29-1 combines with J gene TRBJ2-1; 11 bases agree with TRBD2. Trimming at V came to 6 bases and at J to 7 bases, leaving 8 bases not matched to a gene. The length of the CDR3 is 14 residues. Germline assignment: CDR1 SQVTM and CDR2 ANQGSEA. DNA of the CDR3: TGCAGCGTAGGAGTTATAGCGGGAGGGAATGAGCAGTTCTTC. It encodes CSVGVIAGGNEQFF.

V gene TRBV30 combines with J gene TRBJ1-1; no definite D call. The CDR3 length is 13 residues. Deletions cut 2 bases from V and 1 base from J, with 8 bases between. Looked up from germline, CDR1 is GTSNPN and CDR2 is SVGIG (reference sequence). CDR3: CAWSRQANTEAFF. CDR3 sequence (DNA): TGTGCCTGGAGTAGGCAGGCGAACACTGAAGCTTTCTTT.

This clone has only a few counts. The DNA for the CDR3 is TGTGCCACCAGCGGAGGGACCCCCCGTGGAACTGAAGCTTTCTTT. It encodes CATSGGTPRGTEAFF. The chain links TRBV15 to TRBJ1-1; a weak D match, TRBD1 (5 bases). CDR3 size: 15 residues. Trimming shortened V by 5 bases and J by 5 bases, and 18 bases separated the two germline ends. Looked up from germline, CDR1 is LNHNV and CDR2 is YYDKDF (reference sequence). Supplemented by reference TRBV15 and TRBJ1-1, the full variable domain reads DAMVIQNPRYQVTQFGKPVTLSCSQTLNHNVMYWYQQKSSQAPKLLFHYYDKDFNNEADTPDNFQSRRPNTSFCFLDIRSPGLGDTAMYLCATSGGTPRGTEAFFGQGTRLTVV.

The rearrangement uses TRBV6-7 and TRBJ2-7; 11 bases agree with TRBD2. TRBV6-7 is an ORF; its function is uncertain. The V and J ends lost 6 bases and 3 bases, in that order; junction bases with no gene match: 4. There are 14 residues in the CDR3. CDR3 nucleotides: TGTGCCAGCAGCCCCGGGACTAGCGGCTACGAGCAGTACTTC. Protein sequence: CASSPGTSGYEQYF.

This sequence joins TRBV6-8 and TRBJ1-1; D remains ambiguous. The CDR3 has 12 amino acids. CDR1 and CDR2 (germline): MNHGY, SAAAGT. Trimming shortened V by 6 bases and J by 7 bases, and 12 bases separated the two germline ends. In DNA form, the CDR3 reads TGTGCCAGCAGCCCGGACCGGGTTGAAGCTTTCTTT. It yields the protein CASSPDRVEAFF.

The rearrangement uses TRBV28 and TRBJ2-3; D is perhaps TRBD2 (5 bases). From germline, CDR1 is MDHEN and CDR2 SYDVKM. The CDR3 is made up of 14 amino acids. The V end was cut by 2 bases, the J end by 2 bases, with 8 bases between. The CDR3 region is CASSLPGTTDTQYF. CDR3 coding DNA: TGTGCCAGCAGTTTACCGGGAACCACAGATACGCAGTATTTT.

The genes are TRBV14 and TRBJ2-2, with 9 bases lining up with TRBD2. In germline, CDR1 is SGHDN, CDR2 FVKESK. The trim removed 1 base at V and 4 bases at J, leaving 1 base unmatched. The CDR3 contains 15 residues. CDR3 coding DNA: TGTGCCAGCAGCCAAGCAGCGGGAGGCACCGGGGAGCTGTTTTTT. Residues: CASSQAAGGTGELFF.

This clone was detected only a few times. The chain has TRBV19 and TRBJ2-3, with D possibly matching TRBD2 (6 bases). There are 14 residues in the CDR3. V gave up 6 bases and J gave up 0 bases, with 10 bases separating them. Germline CDR1 and CDR2: LNHDA and SQIVND (reference sequence). The CDR3 region has the DNA TGTGCCAGTAGCCCCGGGACTAGCACAGATACGCAGTATTTT. Translation: CASSPGTSTDTQYF.

The CDR3 DNA follows: TGTGCCAGCAGACTAAGCGGGAGGGGGGAGACCCAGTACTTC. Its protein is CASRLSGRGETQYF. The chain joins TRBV6-8 to TRBJ2-5, with 10 nucleotides matching TRBD2. The V segment lost 6 bases and the J segment 5 bases; nucleotides outside the gene matches: 6. Germline lookup yields CDR1 MNHGY and CDR2 SAAAGT. The CDR3 runs to 14 residues.

This chain uses TRBV6-4 with TRBJ2-1, with 9 bases identical to TRBD2. Germline loops: CDR1 MRHNA, CDR2 SNTAGT. This CDR3 has 15 amino acids. V gave up 5 bases and J gave up 5 bases; unmatched junction bases: 7. The CDR3 coding sequence is TGTGCCAGCAGTCGTCTTGGCGGGAGGGACAATGAGCAGTTCTTC. Residues: CASSRLGGRDNEQFF.

This chain links TRBV18 with TRBJ2-3, with 10 bases lining up with TRBD2. Germline CDR1 KGHSH, CDR2 LQKENI. Losses at the gene ends were 2 bases for V and 6 bases for J; bases not matched to a gene: 5. CDR3 length: 15 amino acids. CDR3 loop: CASSPASGRSDTQYF. The CDR3 DNA reads as TGTGCCAGCTCACCAGCTAGCGGGAGATCGGATACGCAGTATTTT.

The rearrangement links TRBV29-1 to TRBJ1-5, with a weak D call TRBD1 (6 bases). The CDR3 is made up of 13 amino acids. Deletions cut 4 bases from V and 4 bases from J, with 11 bases between. Germline V CDR1 and CDR2: SQVTM, ANQGSEA. As DNA, the CDR3 is TGCAGCGTTGGGGGGGCGGTTAATCAGCCCCAGCATTTT. This gives the protein CSVGGAVNQPQHF.

This CDR3 reads CACSGATNEKLFF. In DNA form, the CDR3 reads TGTGCCTGTTCAGGGGCAACTAATGAAAAACTGTTTTTT. The chain combines TRBV19 with TRBJ1-4, with D perhaps TRBD1 (6 bases). The germline V gene has CDR1 LNHDA and CDR2 SQIVND (reference sequence). Trimming removed 11 bases at V and 0 bases at J, with 10 bases between. The CDR3 loop spans 13 amino acids.

This clone was detected only a few times. The rearrangement uses TRBV4-1 and TRBJ2-1, with D possibly matching TRBD1 (6 bases). The germline gives CDR1 MGHRA, CDR2 YSYEKL. Between the trimmed V and J ends, which lost 4 bases and 0 bases, there was a span of 16 bases. The CDR3 runs to 17 residues. The CDR3 here is CASSRDTKRSSYNEQFF. In nucleotides, the CDR3 is TGCGCCAGCAGCCGGGACACAAAAAGGAGCTCCTACAATGAGCAGTTCTTC.